What follows are 30 T cell receptor beta chains derived from one specimen sequenced in a study of CD8 T cells in ankylosing spondylitis. TCRdb called the 5' RACE reads again in MiXCR, with one record for every CDR3 protein. The repertoire has about 240,000 distinct CDR3 sequences, around 11% of them found once; the top ten carry under 7%. Sequencing was done on a sample of blood, either unsorted or a sorted T cell fraction (not recorded which). The receptors here all came from a male donor with ankylosing spondylitis or in good health (not recorded which).

This chain uses TRBV6-5 with TRBJ2-1; D ambiguous. CDR1 MNHEY and CDR2 SVGAGI come from the germline V gene. Trimming cost V 0 bases and J 5 bases, with 8 bases left between them. CDR3 length: 14 amino acids. The DNA for the CDR3 is TGTGCCAGCAGTTACTCGATACGAGACAATGAGCAGTTCTTC. Translating gives CASSYSIRDNEQFF.

The rearrangement uses TRBV7-8 and TRBJ2-3; D is unresolved. The length of the CDR3 is 12 residues. Germline V lookup: CDR1 SGHVS, CDR2 FQNEAQ. V lost 0 bases and J lost 5, with 3 bases in between. In DNA, the CDR3 is TGTGCCAGCAGCTTAGCTCTAGATACGCAGTATTTT. It specifies CASSLALDTQYF. The whole variable domain, remainder taken from reference TRBV7-8 and TRBJ2-3, is GAGVSQSPRYKVAKRGQDVALRCDPISGHVSLFWYQQALGQGPEFLTYFQNEAQLDKSGLPSDRFFAERPEGSVSTLKIQRTQQEDSAVYLCASSLALDTQYFGPGTRLTVL.

In its sample, this clonotype was seen many times. This chain uses TRBV11-1 with TRBJ2-3; 11 bases align to TRBD2. The germline gives CDR1 SGHAT, CDR2 FQDESV (reference sequence). The CDR3 totals 18 residues. With V trimmed by 5 bases and J by 4 bases, 14 bases remained unmatched. The CDR3 reads CASSPKIRLAGTADTQYF. The CDR3, as DNA: TGTGCCAGCAGCCCAAAAATTAGACTAGCGGGAACTGCAGATACGCAGTATTTT.

The sample holds a few counts of this clonotype. The chain uses TRBV6-5 and TRBJ1-2; TRBD1 is a possible D gene (5 bases). CDR1 and CDR2 (germline): MNHEY, SVGAGI. The germline V and J ends were trimmed by 0 bases and 6 bases, with 17 bases remaining between them. This CDR3 contains 16 residues. The CDR3 spells CASSYSRKWDVDGYTF. CDR3 in DNA: TGTGCCAGCAGTTACTCGAGGAAGTGGGACGTGGATGGCTACACCTTC.

This clonotype was recorded a few times. The J gene is TRBJ2-1, the V gene TRBV4-2; TRBD2 agrees at 7 bases. J gave up 5 bases and V 0 bases, and 4 bases lay outside the gene matches. The V gene's germline CDR1 is LGHNA and CDR2 YNFKEQ. The CDR3 runs 15 residues. CDR3 residues: CASSQDGGSDNEQFF. CDR3 sequence (DNA): TGTGCCAGCAGCCAAGACGGCGGGAGTGACAATGAGCAGTTCTTC.

This clonotype showed up just a few times. This sequence joins TRBV7-9 and TRBJ2-5, with TRBD2 matching over 11 bases. CDR3 size: 15 residues. V lost 5 bases and J lost 7; bases outside the gene matches: 9. Germline V gene sequence: CDR1 SEHNR, CDR2 FQNEAQ (reference sequence). CDR3 sequence reads: CASSTGTSGHGTQYF. The DNA for the CDR3 is TGTGCCAGCAGCACCGGGACTAGCGGTCATGGGACCCAGTACTTC.

This clonotype was recorded at least ten times. The chain is built from TRBV10-2 and TRBJ2-1; TRBD2 aligns across 7 bases. V shed 6 bases and J 5 bases; nucleotides not matched to a gene: 10. Germline V gene sequence: CDR1 WSHSY, CDR2 SAAADI. CDR3 length: 15 residues. The CDR3 loop is CASSLSGTADNEQFF. CDR3 DNA sequence: TGCGCCAGCAGCTTAAGCGGGACGGCGGACAATGAGCAGTTCTTC.

Many counts were recorded for this clonotype. The chain recombines TRBV20-1 with TRBJ2-7; the match to TRBD2 covers 15 bases. CDR3 size: 17 residues. The germline V gene encodes CDR1 DFQATT and CDR2 SNEGSKA (reference sequence). Trimming took 5 bases from V and 2 from J; bases not matched to a gene: 10. CDR3 sequence: CSAGGGTSGGNPYEQYF. The CDR3 DNA sequence: TGCAGTGCTGGGGGCGGGACTAGCGGGGGGAACCCCTACGAGCAGTACTTC.

This clonotype was seen a few times. The rearrangement joins TRBV5-1 to TRBJ2-7; 7 bases agree with TRBD2. The V segment lost 5 bases and the J segment 3 bases; nucleotides outside the gene matches: 11. The length of the CDR3 is 15 residues. Germline loops: CDR1 SGHRS, CDR2 YFSETQ. CDR3 sequence (DNA): TGCGCCAGCAGACTTACTAGCGAGTCCTTCTACGAGCAGTACTTC. It codes for CASRLTSESFYEQYF.

As to this clonotype: An end of the junction does not agree with germline; a read error may underlie this. The chain carries TRBV20-1 and TRBJ2-1; D is possibly TRBD2 (6 bases). The CDR3 is 17 residues long. Germline values: CDR1 DFQATT, CDR2 SNEGSKA (reference sequence). In nucleotides, the CDR3 is TGCTGTGCTAGAGATCGTGCGGATAGCGGATACTACAATGAGCAGTTCTTC. This encodes CCARDRADSGYYNEQFF.

This clonotype came up many times. The rearrangement uses TRBV29-1 and TRBJ1-2, with D tentatively TRBD1 (5 bases). Germline loops: CDR1 SQVTM, CDR2 ANQGSEA. V was trimmed by 3 bases and J by 2 bases, leaving 13 bases between them. This CDR3 contains 14 residues. For the CDR3, the DNA is TGCAGCGTTGAGGTCGGGCAGGGAAACTATGGCTACACCTTC. Its protein product is CSVEVGQGNYGYTF.

This clonotype was seen at least ten times. The rearrangement joins TRBV12-3 or TRBV12-4 to TRBJ2-2; tentatively, D is TRBD2 (5 bases). Trimming removed 7 bases from V and 8 bases from J, with 8 bases in between. CDR3 length: 11 residues. Here the CDR3 reads CASTRRGELFF. CDR3 sequence (DNA): TGTGCCAGCACCCGGAGGGGGGAGCTGTTTTTT.

This clonotype was recorded many times. This chain joins TRBV5-6 and TRBJ2-2; D perhaps matches TRBD2 (6 bases). Trimming pared 4 bases from V and 6 bases from J, leaving 22 bases between. This CDR3 is built from 17 residues. The germline gives CDR1 SGHDT, CDR2 YYEEEE. CDR3 DNA sequence: TGTGCCAGCAGCCATGGAGACGGCGGGGCGCCCCCCGGGGAGCTGTTTTTT. Amino acids: CASSHGDGGAPPGELFF. The variable domain in full, with the rest retrieved from reference TRBV5-6 and TRBJ2-2, is DAGVTQSPTHLIKTRGQQVTLRCSPKSGHDTVSWYQQALGQGPQFIFQYYEEEERQRGNFPDRFSGHQFPNYSSELNVNALLLGDSALYLCASSHGDGGAPPGELFFGEGSRLTVL.

This clonotype was recorded a few times. The V gene is TRBV20-1, the J gene TRBJ1-5; possible D gene TRBD1, 6 bases. Looked up from germline, CDR1 is DFQATT and CDR2 is SNEGSKA (reference sequence). The CDR3 has 15 residues. V was shortened by 6 bases and J by 5 bases, with 20 bases between the two germline ends. CDR3 DNA sequence: TGCAGTGCCCAAACAAAGGGGGGTTTCTATCAGCCCCAGCATTTT. This translates into CSAQTKGGFYQPQHF.

This CDR3 reads CASSQGQSSNSPLHF. CDR3 nucleotides: TGTGCCAGCAGCCAGGGACAGTCATCTAATTCACCCCTCCACTTT. The chain links TRBV12-3 or TRBV12-4 to TRBJ1-6; 7 nucleotides agree with TRBD1. The CDR3 length is 15 residues. V was clipped by 6 bases and J by 6 bases; unmatched bases: 8.

This clonotype was seen ten or more times. The chain joins TRBV11-2 to TRBJ2-1, with a possible D match to TRBD2 (6 bases). V was pared by 5 bases and J by 9 bases, with 11 bases between. In germline, CDR1 is SGHAT, CDR2 FQNNGV. This CDR3 is 12 amino acids long. The DNA of the CDR3 is TGTGCCAGCAGCCTGGGGGGTGGTGAGCAGTTCTTC. Translation: CASSLGGGEQFF.

V gene TRBV10-3 combines with J gene TRBJ1-6; D possibly corresponds to TRBD1 (5 bases). This CDR3 contains 10 residues. V was pared by 10 bases and J by 9 bases, with 7 bases between. Germline-derived CDR1 and CDR2 are ENHRY and SYGVKD. This CDR3 reads CATRVSPLHF. As DNA, the CDR3 is TGTGCCACCAGGGTTTCACCCCTCCACTTT.

This clonotype was counted many times. V usage is TRBV29-1 and J usage is TRBJ1-3; 9 positions agree with TRBD1. Germline V CDR1 and CDR2: SQVTM, ANQGSEA. V gave up 4 bases and J gave up 2 bases; unmatched junction bases: 3. The CDR3 contains 14 residues. The CDR3 DNA sequence: TGCAGCGTTGGCTGGGACAGGGCTGGAAACACCATATATTTT. Its translation: CSVGWDRAGNTIYF.

This clonotype was seen only a few times. The V and J genes are TRBV9 and TRBJ1-4; D perhaps matches TRBD1 (5 bases). The CDR3 totals 15 residues. Germline-derived CDR1 and CDR2 are SGDLS and YYNGEE. V lost 3 bases and J 7 bases, leaving 16 bases between the germline ends. The CDR3 protein is CASSAGGTSGEKLFF. In DNA, the CDR3 is TGTGCCAGCAGCGCCGGAGGGACGTCGGGTGAAAAACTGTTTTTT. The full variable domain, with the rest looked up from reference TRBV9 and TRBJ1-4, is DSGVTQTPKHLITATGQRVTLRCSPRSGDLSVYWYQQSLDQGLQFLIQYYNGEERAKGNILERFSAQQFPDLHSELNLSSLELGDSALYFCASSAGGTSGEKLFFGSGTQLSVL.

The V gene is TRBV24-1, the J gene TRBJ2-1; D uncertain. The CDR3 is 14 amino acids. Germline values: CDR1 KGHDR, CDR2 SFDVKD. The V and J ends lost 3 bases and 5 bases respectively, with 10 bases between them. CDR3 in amino acids: CATSDVAANNEQFF. In DNA, the CDR3 is TGTGCCACCAGTGATGTCGCCGCCAACAATGAGCAGTTCTTC.

Ten or more counts support this clonotype. The chain couples TRBV5-1 to TRBJ2-1; TRBD2 agrees at 10 bases. V lost 4 bases and J lost 4; bases outside the gene matches: 11. This CDR3 comprises 17 residues. Looked up from germline, CDR1 is SGHRS and CDR2 is YFSETQ. Here the CDR3 reads CASSATSGNLVYNEQFF. The CDR3 DNA reads TGCGCCAGCAGCGCCACTAGCGGGAATTTGGTTTACAATGAGCAGTTCTTC.

In this sample, this clonotype turned up a few times. This chain connects TRBV4-1 to TRBJ2-3, with 7 positions matching TRBD2. Germline CDR1 and CDR2: MGHRA and YSYEKL. Germline trimming cut 10 bases from V and 5 bases from J; bases unmatched to any gene: 9. CDR3 size: 13 residues. CDR3 sequence reads: CATAKGGQDTQYF. In DNA, the CDR3 is TGCGCCACTGCCAAGGGAGGGCAAGATACGCAGTATTTT.

This clonotype was seen at least ten times. The chain is built from TRBV5-5 and TRBJ2-1, with D unresolved. The germline gives CDR1 SGHKS, CDR2 YYEKEE (reference sequence). CDR3 length: 16 amino acids. Trimming removed 3 bases from V and 9 bases from J, with 22 bases in between. The DNA of the CDR3 is TGTGCCAGCAGCTCCCCGCTCCGCCGACGGCCGTTTGAGCAGTTCTTC. Translated: CASSSPLRRRPFEQFF.

This clonotype was seen at least ten times. The rearrangement links TRBV5-1 to TRBJ2-2, with 7 bases that match TRBD1. Trimming removed 6 bases from V and 6 bases from J; junction bases left unmatched: 8. The germline gives CDR1 SGHRS, CDR2 YFSETQ. There are 14 residues in the CDR3. This CDR3 is CASTHRGDPGELFF. DNA of the CDR3: TGCGCCAGCACCCACAGGGGAGATCCCGGGGAGCTGTTTTTT.

This clonotype appeared many times. This chain uses TRBV7-3 with TRBJ2-3; unclear D gene. Trimming shortened V by 5 bases and J by 2 bases, and 14 bases separated the two germline ends. Germline CDR1 and CDR2: SGHTA and FQGTGA. The length of the CDR3 is 15 residues. The CDR3 loop is CASSPYWYPTDTQYF. The CDR3 DNA reads TGTGCCAGCAGCCCGTACTGGTATCCCACAGATACGCAGTATTTT.

This rearrangement joins TRBV21-1 to TRBJ1-2; the table's D call of TRBD1 was not tested on the DNA. TRBV21-1 is reported as a pseudogene. The CDR3 spans 16 residues. The CDR3 region is CASSQLPRGRGDGYTF. CDR3 DNA: TGTGCCAGCAGCCAACTGCCCAGGGGGCGCGGAGATGGCTACACCTTC.

The sample holds many counts of this clonotype. CDR3 protein: CASSLTGTNSPLHF. The CDR3 DNA sequence: TGTGCCAGCAGTCTAACAGGGACTAATTCACCCCTCCACTTT. The chain is built from TRBV12-3 or TRBV12-4 and TRBJ1-6, with D possibly matching TRBD1 (6 bases). V lost 5 bases, J lost 6 bases, and 11 bases lay in between. CDR3 length equals 14 residues.

This clonotype was counted many times. The CDR3 spells CASSQEPLTGVSYEQYF. The CDR3 region has the DNA TGTGCCAGCAGCCAAGAGCCCCTCACGGGGGTATCCTACGAGCAGTACTTC. The gene calls are TRBV4-2 and TRBJ2-7; a weak D match, TRBD2 (6 bases). The germline gives CDR1 LGHNA, CDR2 YNFKEQ. V lost 0 bases and J 1 base, leaving 16 bases between the germline ends. CDR3 length equals 17 residues.

This clonotype was detected ten times or more. This chain connects TRBV24-1 to TRBJ2-1; 11 positions agree with TRBD2. Germline CDR1 reads KGHDR; CDR2 reads SFDVKD. This CDR3 has 18 amino acids. J lost 5 bases, V lost 9 bases, and 17 bases had no gene match. In DNA form, the CDR3 reads TGTGCCACCGAAGAACTTAATTCTGGGGGACTAGCGGACAATGAGCAGTTCTTC. This gives the protein CATEELNSGGLADNEQFF.

In this sample, this clonotype turned up many times. This chain links TRBV4-1 with TRBJ2-3, with 9 bases identical to TRBD2. There are 18 residues in the CDR3. J gave up 4 bases and V 0 bases, and 11 bases lay outside the gene matches. Germline lookup yields CDR1 MGHRA and CDR2 YSYEKL. The CDR3 bases are TGCGCCAGCAGCCAAGAGCCCGGGCTAGCGGGGTTGCCAGATACGCAGTATTTT. Encoded protein: CASSQEPGLAGLPDTQYF.